This T cell receptor beta chain emerged from a study of identical twins. The study, taken as a whole, reports: Not following the same donors, the study drew its conclusions from cross-sectional statistical analysis.

Each cDNA held unique molecular identifiers, and template switching gave it a universal primer site. TCRdb ran MiXCR on the 5' RACE reads and lists one entry per CDR3 protein. The sample has fewer than 250,000 distinct CDR3 sequences, approximately 6.8% seen once. This clonotype was counted many times. The antigen is unknown. The CDR3 has 15 amino acids. The V end lost 2 bases, the J end lost 4 bases, and 11 bases lay between the germline ends. Germline V gene data show CDR1 as MNHEY and CDR2 as SVGAGI. The same sample was also used in a study of yellow fever vaccine responses in identical twins.

The sequence was collected from a young woman in good health. This sequence joins TRBV6-5 and TRBJ2-2, with D tentatively TRBD1 or TRBD2 (6 bases each). Sequenced: CD8+ T cells sorted from blood. The CDR3 here is CASSYRGGITGELFF. CDR3 coding DNA: TGTGCCAGCAGTTACCGAGGGGGGATCACCGGGGAGCTGTTTTTT.